This record concerns one TCR beta chain sequence. As yet, its antigen is unknown. This sample was taken from a study of shared clonotypes between healthy human individuals. Broader study findings: The donor pool, a small one, limited the genetic and exposure-history diversity represented. Shared clonotypes across all four donors exceeded non-shared ones in generation probability.

The V gene end was trimmed by 3 bases and the J gene end by 0 bases; junction bases not matched to a gene: 4. Germline CDR1 and CDR2: SGHRS and YFSETQ. This CDR3 has 15 residues. Profiled with immunoSEQ multiplex PCR; TCRdb holds only in-frame clones, not every one. The sample contains 2 million or so clones, roughly 95% of which appear only once. The V call is TRBV5-1, the J call TRBJ1-1, with 8 bases aligning to TRBD1. Sequencing was carried out using naive CD4+ T cells sorted from blood. Subset of the sample: CD45RA+ positively selected. This receptor was identified in a man aged 18 to 30 in good health. The CDR3 DNA follows: TGCGCCAGCAGCTACAGGGGGGTATTGAACACTGAAGCTTTCTTT. Protein: CASSYRGVLNTEAFF.